This TCR beta chain was obtained from a study of shared clonotypes between healthy human individuals. On the study more broadly: Plates per donor: three CD4 naive, three CD4 memory, two CD8 naive, one CD8 memory.

Sequenced by immunoSEQ multiplex PCR; TCRdb stores in-frame clones only, minus some. The sample lists around 1.4 million clones, 97% to 99% seen once, with approximately 0.4% in the top ten. Sequencing was carried out using naive CD4+ T cells sorted from blood. Subset indicated: CD45RA+ positively selected. The TCR originated in a young man in good health.

Written as DNA, the CDR3 is TGTGCCAGCAGTTTAAGAGCGGCCCCTTTCTACGAGCAGTACTTC. This encodes CASSLRAAPFYEQYF. The chain is built from TRBV27 and TRBJ2-7; TRBD2 might be the D (5 bases). Looked up from germline, CDR1 is MNHEY and CDR2 is SMNVEV (reference sequence). This CDR3 has 15 residues. Trimming left V 2 bases short and J 3 bases short, with 14 bases between.